This entry is about one TCR beta chain. Method: immunoSEQ multiplex PCR; TCRdb's copy keeps in-frame clones and lacks some. The table records around 65,000 clones, 82% of them present only once. This record belongs to a study of blood T cell repertoires in COVID-19. The overall study: Sites across the United States, Italy and Spain contributed samples from acute and convalescent COVID-19. Sources were T cells, B-cell-depleted T cells, or PBMCs; the material itself was cDNA or gDNA.

Trimming took off 2 bases at V and 2 bases at J, with 6 bases between the two ends. Germline values: CDR1 SQVTM, CDR2 ANQGSEA. There are 13 residues in the CDR3. This clonotype was sampled from an elderly man with active COVID-19. The gene calls are TRBV29-1 and TRBJ2-2; D uncertain. The sample consisted of peripheral blood. CDR3 region: CSVELPNTGELFF. CDR3 in DNA: TGCAGCGTTGAACTACCTAACACCGGGGAGCTGTTTTTT.